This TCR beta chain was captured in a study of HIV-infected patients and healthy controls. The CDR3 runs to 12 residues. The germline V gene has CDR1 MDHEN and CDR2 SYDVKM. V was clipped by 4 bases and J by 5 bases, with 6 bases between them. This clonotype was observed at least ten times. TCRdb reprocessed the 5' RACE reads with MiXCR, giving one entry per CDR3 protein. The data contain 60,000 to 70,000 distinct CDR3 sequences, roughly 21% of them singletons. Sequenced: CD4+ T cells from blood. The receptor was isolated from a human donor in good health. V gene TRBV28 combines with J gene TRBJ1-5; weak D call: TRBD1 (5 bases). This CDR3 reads CASSSGDQPQHF. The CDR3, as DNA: TGTGCCAGCAGTTCGGGGGATCAGCCCCAGCATTTT.